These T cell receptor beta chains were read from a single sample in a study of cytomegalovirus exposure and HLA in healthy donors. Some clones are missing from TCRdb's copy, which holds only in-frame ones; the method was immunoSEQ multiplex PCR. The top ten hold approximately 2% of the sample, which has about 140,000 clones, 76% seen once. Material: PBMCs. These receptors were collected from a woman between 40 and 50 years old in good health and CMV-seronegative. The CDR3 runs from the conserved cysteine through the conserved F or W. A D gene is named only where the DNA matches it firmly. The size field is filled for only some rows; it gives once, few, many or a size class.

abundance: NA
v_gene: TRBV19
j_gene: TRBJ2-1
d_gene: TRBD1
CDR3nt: TGTGCCAGTAGTGGGGGAAAAGGGGGCGCGTACAATGAGCAGTTCTTC
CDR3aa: CASSGGKGGAYNEQFF

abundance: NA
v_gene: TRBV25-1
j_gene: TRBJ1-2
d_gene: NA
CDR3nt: TGTGCCAGCAGTGGTAGTGGGGGGAAGTATGGCTACACCTTC
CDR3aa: CASSGSGGKYGYTF

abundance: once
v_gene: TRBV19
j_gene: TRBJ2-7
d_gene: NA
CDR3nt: TGTGCCAGTAGTATTTACGCGGGGAGCTCCTACGAGCAGTACTTC
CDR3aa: CASSIYAGSSYEQYF

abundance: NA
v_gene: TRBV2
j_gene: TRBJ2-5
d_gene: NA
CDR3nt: TGTGCCAGCAGTGTACAGCAAGAGACCCAGTACTTC
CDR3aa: CASSVQQETQYF

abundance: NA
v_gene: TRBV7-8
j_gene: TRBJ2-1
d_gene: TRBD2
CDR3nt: TGTGCCAGCAGCTTAGGGGCAGCGGGAGGCTACAATGAGCAGTTCTTC
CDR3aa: CASSLGAAGGYNEQFF

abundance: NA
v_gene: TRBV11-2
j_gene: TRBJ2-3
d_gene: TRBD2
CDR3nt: TGTGCCAGCAGCTTAGTTACGCGGGAGGGCACAGATACGCAGTATTTT
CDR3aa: CASSLVTREGTDTQYF

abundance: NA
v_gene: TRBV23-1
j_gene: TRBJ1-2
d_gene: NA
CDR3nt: TGCGCCAGCAGTCAATCACTGGAGGGAGTTGAAGGTGGCTACACCTTC
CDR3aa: CASSQSLEGVEGGYTF

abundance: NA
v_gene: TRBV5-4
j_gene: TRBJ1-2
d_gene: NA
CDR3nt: TGTGCCAGCAGCTTGGGGCAGGGGTATAACTATGGCTACACCTTC
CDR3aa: CASSLGQGYNYGYTF

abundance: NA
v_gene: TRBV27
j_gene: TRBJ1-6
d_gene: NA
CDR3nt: TGTGCCAGCAGTTTCAGTACAACCCTTGGTTCACCCCTCCACTTT
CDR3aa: CASSFSTTLGSPLHF

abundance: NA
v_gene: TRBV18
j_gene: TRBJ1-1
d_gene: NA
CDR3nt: TGTGCCAGCTCACAGGGGGAGAACACTGAAGCTTTCTTT
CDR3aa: CASSQGENTEAFF

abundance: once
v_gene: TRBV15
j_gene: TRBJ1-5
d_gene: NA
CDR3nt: TGTGCCACCGCACGGGGTTTAAACATGGGGGGAACCTATAGCAATCAGCCCCAGCATTTT
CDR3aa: CATARGLNMGGTYSNQPQHF

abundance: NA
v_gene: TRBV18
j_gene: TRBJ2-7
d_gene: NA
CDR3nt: TGTGCCAGCTCGCCAGGGAGCTCCTACGAGCAGTACTTC
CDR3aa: CASSPGSSYEQYF

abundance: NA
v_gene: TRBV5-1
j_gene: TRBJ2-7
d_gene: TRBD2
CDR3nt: TGCGCCAGCAGCTTCCTAGCGGGTTCAGGGCCCTCCTACGAGCAGTACTTC
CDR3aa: CASSFLAGSGPSYEQYF

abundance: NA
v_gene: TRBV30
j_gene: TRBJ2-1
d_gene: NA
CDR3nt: TGTGCCTGGAACCTAGGGGGATCCTACAATGAGCAGTTCTTC
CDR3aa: CAWNLGGSYNEQFF

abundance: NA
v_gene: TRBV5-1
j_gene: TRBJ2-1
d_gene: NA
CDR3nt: TGCGCCAGCAGCAGCCGGGACACGGCTTACAATGAGCAGTTCTTC
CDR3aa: CASSSRDTAYNEQFF

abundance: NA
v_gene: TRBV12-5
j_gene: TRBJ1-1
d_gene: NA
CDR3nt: TGTGCTAGTGGTTTGGTGACAGCGAACACTGAAGCTTTCTTT
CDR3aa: CASGLVTANTEAFF

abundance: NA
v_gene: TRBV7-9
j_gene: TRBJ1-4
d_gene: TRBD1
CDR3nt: TGTTCCAGCAGCCGTACAGGGGGCAACGAAAAACTGTTTTTT
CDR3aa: CSSSRTGGNEKLFF

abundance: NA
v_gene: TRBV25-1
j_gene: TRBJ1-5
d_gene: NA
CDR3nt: TGTGCCAGCAGTGAACCGGGGCAGCCCCAGCATTTT
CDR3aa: CASSEPGQPQHF